One and the same sample provided the 21 T cell receptor beta chains below, sequenced in a study of CD8+ T cells in alopecia areata. Treatment described: oral pan-JAK inhibitor, 5-10 mg twice daily. Sequencing relied on a cDNA template that was reverse transcribed from extracted RNA. Sequenced by immunoSEQ multiplex PCR; TCRdb stores in-frame clones only, minus some. The sample includes about 210,000 clones, under 70% of them seen just once. The sequences come from CD4+ T cells sorted from blood, collected around week 46, from a patient treated with tofacitinib. These receptors originate from a human donor with alopecia areata.

The chain links TRBV4-2 to TRBJ1-1; D ambiguous. CDR3 length: 14 residues. Germline CDR1 and CDR2: LGHNA and YNFKEQ. V was pared by 0 bases and J by 2 bases, with 7 bases between. Written as DNA, the CDR3 is TGTGCCAGCAGCCAAGATCCAGTCAACACTGAAGCTTTCTTT. It specifies CASSQDPVNTEAFF.

Only a few counts were recorded for this clone. This chain connects TRBV29-1 to TRBJ1-1, with D perhaps matching TRBD1 (5 bases). Germline V gene data show CDR1 as SQVTM and CDR2 as ANQGSEA. Trimming left V 1 base short and J 3 bases short, with 9 bases between. The CDR3 consists of 13 residues. The CDR3 nucleotides are TGCAGCGTTGAAGTACTAGGGGACACTGAAGCTTTCTTT. Amino acids: CSVEVLGDTEAFF. Using reference TRBV29-1 and TRBJ1-1 for the parts outside the CDR3, the full variable domain is SAVISQKPSRDICQRGTSLTIQCQVDSQVTMMFWYRQQPGQSLTLIATANQGSEATYESGFVIDKFPISRPNLTFSTLTVSNMSPEDSSIYLCSVEVLGDTEAFFGQGTRLTVV.

This chain joins TRBV9 and TRBJ2-5; 8 bases fit TRBD2. The CDR3 spans 15 residues. V dropped 4 bases and J dropped 2; count of bases not matched to a gene: 7. The germline CDR1 and CDR2 sequences are SGDLS and YYNGEE. The CDR3 bases are TGTGCCAGCAGCAGCGGGGGCTTCGGTCAAGAGACCCAGTACTTC. This sequence encodes CASSSGGFGQETQYF.

The chain joins TRBV2 to TRBJ2-1; 10 positions agree with TRBD2. This CDR3 is 14 amino acids long. V lost 5 bases, J lost 8 bases, and 6 bases stayed unmatched. Per germline, CDR1 SNHLY and CDR2 FYNNEI. For the CDR3, the DNA is TGTGCCAGCAGTAGCGGGGGGGCTTCCCATGAGCAGTTCTTC. Its protein product is CASSSGGASHEQFF.

V and J are TRBV29-1 and TRBJ1-2; D gene ambiguous. Per the germline V gene, CDR1 is SQVTM and CDR2 is ANQGSEA. The CDR3 extends over 12 amino acids. Deletions cut 3 bases from V and 4 bases from J, with 9 bases between. DNA of the CDR3: TGCAGCGTTGATCCCGACACCTATGGCTACACCTTC. Its protein is CSVDPDTYGYTF.

V gene TRBV30 combines with J gene TRBJ1-2; TRBD1 matches 8 bases. This CDR3 has 13 residues. V was clipped by 2 bases and J by 6 bases; unmatched bases: 5. The germline V gene has CDR1 GTSNPN and CDR2 SVGIG (reference sequence). DNA of the CDR3: TGTGCCTGGAGTCCAGGGGGCGTTGATGGCTACACCTTC. Its protein product is CAWSPGGVDGYTF.

The CDR3 DNA is TGCGCCAGCAGCCAACGTGCGGGGGGGGGCACAGATACGCAGTATTTT. Encoded protein: CASSQRAGGGTDTQYF. The chain carries TRBV4-1 and TRBJ2-3, with 9 nucleotides matching TRBD2. The junction had 4 bases not matched to a gene; V was cut back by 2 bases and J by 1 base. CDR1 and CDR2 from the germline V gene are MGHRA and YSYEKL. The CDR3 runs to 16 residues.

The chain uses TRBV25-1 and TRBJ1-2; no definite D call. The V and J ends lost 3 bases and 4 bases respectively, with 15 bases between them. Looked up from germline, CDR1 is MGHDK and CDR2 is SYGVNS. This CDR3 spans 15 amino acids. CDR3 coding DNA: TGTGCCAGCAGTGATTCTACAGCCCGGGGCTATGGCTACACCTTC. Translating it yields CASSDSTARGYGYTF.

The genes are TRBV29-1 and TRBJ2-3; D perhaps matches TRBD1 (5 bases). V was pared by 4 bases and J by 2 bases, with 10 bases between. This CDR3 is 13 amino acids long. CDR1 is SQVTM and CDR2 is ANQGSEA in the germline V gene. CDR3 sequence reads: CSVVSGNTDTQYF. CDR3 DNA sequence: TGCAGCGTTGTCTCAGGGAACACAGATACGCAGTATTTT.

The chain employs TRBV7-6 and TRBJ1-2; 10 positions agree with TRBD1. The V segment lost 1 base and the J segment 7 bases; nucleotides outside the gene matches: 3. The length of the CDR3 is 14 residues. Per germline, CDR1 SGHVS and CDR2 FNYEAQ. The CDR3 is CASSLGTGGAGYTF. The CDR3 DNA is TGTGCCAGCAGCTTAGGGACAGGGGGAGCTGGCTACACCTTC.

The gene calls are TRBV11-3 and TRBJ2-1; 9 bases match TRBD2. The J segment lost 7 bases and the V segment lost 6 bases, leaving 13 bases of the junction unmatched. Germline V gives CDR1 SGHNT, CDR2 YENEEA. The CDR3 totals 16 residues. The CDR3 coding sequence is TGTGCCAGCAGATACGAGGGTCTAGCGGGGACAAATGAGCAGTTCTTC. It is translated as CASRYEGLAGTNEQFF.

This rearrangement joins TRBV7-9 to TRBJ2-3, with 9 bases lining up with TRBD1. V shed 3 bases, J shed 2 bases, and the junction held 3 bases outside the gene matches. CDR3 length: 15 residues. In germline, CDR1 is SEHNR, CDR2 FQNEAQ (reference sequence). The CDR3 DNA reads TGTGCCAGCAGCTTGGGGACAGGGATCACAGATACGCAGTATTTT. Protein sequence: CASSLGTGITDTQYF. The full variable domain, completed using reference TRBV7-9 and TRBJ2-3, is DTGVSQNPRHKITKRGQNVTFRCDPISEHNRLYWYRQTLGQGPEFLTYFQNEAQLEKSRLLSDRFSAERPKGSFSTLEIQRTEQGDSAMYLCASSLGTGITDTQYFGPGTRLTVL.

This clone was seen once. V is TRBV23-1 and J is TRBJ1-6; 7 bases line up with TRBD1. TRBV23-1 is an ORF; its function is uncertain. J lost 9 bases, V lost 1 base, and 6 bases had no gene match. The CDR3 is 15 amino acids. Here the CDR3 reads CASSQYQGESSPLHF. The CDR3 region has the DNA TGCGCCAGCAGTCAATATCAGGGGGAGAGTTCACCCCTCCACTTT.

This rearrangement joins TRBV29-1 to TRBJ2-3, with TRBD1 as a possible D gene (6 bases). The germline CDR1 and CDR2 sequences are SQVTM and ANQGSEA. V was clipped by 7 bases and J by 5 bases, with 16 bases between them. The CDR3 covers 13 residues. CDR3: CSAGQLLEDTQYF. Here the CDR3 DNA reads TGCAGCGCCGGACAGCTCCTGGAAGATACGCAGTATTTT.

This chain uses TRBV29-1 with TRBJ1-1; D is uncertain. Germline V lookup: CDR1 SQVTM, CDR2 ANQGSEA. The V gene lost 2 bases and the J gene lost 4 bases, with 14 bases spanning the gap. The CDR3 consists of 14 residues. The CDR3 DNA reads TGCAGCGTTGAACGGATCCTAAGTCCCACTGAAGCTTTCTTT. Translating it yields CSVERILSPTEAFF.

Ten or more counts support this clone. The V and J genes are TRBV10-3 and TRBJ1-4; D is possibly TRBD1 (6 bases). Trimming removed 6 bases from V and 7 bases from J, with 15 bases in between. CDR1 ENHRY and CDR2 SYGVKD come from the germline V gene. The CDR3 runs 14 residues. CDR3 sequence: CAISAHRDGEKLFF. The CDR3 nucleotides read TGTGCCATCAGCGCTCACAGGGATGGTGAAAAACTGTTTTTT.

This clone was picked up one time. The chain combines TRBV20-1 with TRBJ2-7, with a possible D match to TRBD2 (6 bases). The CDR3 has 11 residues. The germline V and J ends were trimmed by 3 bases and 5 bases, with 8 bases remaining between them. Germline V gene data show CDR1 as DFQATT and CDR2 as SNEGSKA (reference sequence). The CDR3 region is CSARWGDEQYF. The DNA of the CDR3 is TGCAGTGCTAGGTGGGGGGACGAGCAGTACTTC.

This clone was found a few times. V and J are TRBV29-1 and TRBJ2-6, with D unclear. CDR3 length: 16 residues. Germline V gene data show CDR1 as SQVTM and CDR2 as ANQGSEA. V was clipped by 2 bases and J by 0 bases, with 11 bases between them. This chain's CDR3 is CSVEWAGHSGANVLTF. The DNA of the CDR3 is TGCAGCGTTGAATGGGCCGGCCACTCTGGGGCCAACGTCCTGACTTTC.

This clone turned up a few times. The J gene is TRBJ1-1, the V gene TRBV10-3; D may be TRBD1 (6 bases). This CDR3 contains 12 residues. Looked up from germline, CDR1 is ENHRY and CDR2 is SYGVKD. With 6 bases removed from V and 4 bases from J, the gap between germline ends came to 9 bases. CDR3 DNA sequence: TGTGCCATCAGCGGGACATTCACTGAAGCTTTCTTT. It specifies CAISGTFTEAFF.

The chain recombines TRBV5-4 with TRBJ1-4, with D maybe TRBD1 (6 bases). V was trimmed by 4 bases and J by 7 bases, leaving 11 bases between them. The CDR3 has 13 amino acids. Germline loops: CDR1 SGHNT, CDR2 YYREEE (reference sequence). As DNA, the CDR3 is TGTGCCAGCAGCCCCGAGGGGGTTGAAAAACTGTTTTTT. Its translation is CASSPEGVEKLFF.

This chain joins TRBV23-1 and TRBJ2-1; 7 nucleotides line up with TRBD1. TRBV23-1 is noted as an ORF with a role that remains uncertain. The CDR3 spans 14 residues. V lost 8 bases to trimming and J lost 4 bases; unmatched junction nucleotides: 8. CDR3 DNA: TGCGCCAGCTCCTTCGGGGACAGATACAATGAGCAGTTCTTC. Residues: CASSFGDRYNEQFF.